This T cell receptor beta chain was retrieved from a study of OX40 agonist ivuxolimab in advanced cancers. Clones were read by immunoSEQ multiplex PCR, and TCRdb kept only the in-frame ones, dropping some. The table includes approximately 71,000 clones, less than 90% detected once. V lost 7 bases, J lost 13 bases, and 26 bases lay in between. The CDR3 loop spans 16 amino acids. Germline CDR1 reads LNHDA; CDR2 reads SQIVND (reference sequence). Source: CD4+ or CD8+ T cells sorted from blood, taken in a trial of the OX40 agonist ivuxolimab. The chain recombines TRBV19 with TRBJ2-6, with D uncertain. This receptor was obtained from an adult with an advanced solid tumor such as melanoma, head and neck, liver or kidney cancer. CDR3 loop: CASTQWARAEDGVLTF. The CDR3 DNA sequence: TGTGCCAGTACCCAATGGGCTCGCGCTGAGGACGGGGTCCTGACTTTC.